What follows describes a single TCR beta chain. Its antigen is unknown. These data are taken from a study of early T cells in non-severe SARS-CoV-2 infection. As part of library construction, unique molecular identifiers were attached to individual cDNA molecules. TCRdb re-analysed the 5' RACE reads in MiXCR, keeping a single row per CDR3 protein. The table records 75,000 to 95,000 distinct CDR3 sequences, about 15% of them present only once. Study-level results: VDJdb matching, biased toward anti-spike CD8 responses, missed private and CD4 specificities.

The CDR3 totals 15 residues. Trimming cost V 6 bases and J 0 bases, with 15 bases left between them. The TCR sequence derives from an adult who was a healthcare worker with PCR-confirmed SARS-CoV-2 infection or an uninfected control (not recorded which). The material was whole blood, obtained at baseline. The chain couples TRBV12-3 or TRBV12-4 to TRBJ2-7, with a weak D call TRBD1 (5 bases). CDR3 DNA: TGTGCCAGCAGCCCCCAGGGTACCCTCTCCTACGAGCAGTACTTC. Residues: CASSPQGTLSYEQYF.